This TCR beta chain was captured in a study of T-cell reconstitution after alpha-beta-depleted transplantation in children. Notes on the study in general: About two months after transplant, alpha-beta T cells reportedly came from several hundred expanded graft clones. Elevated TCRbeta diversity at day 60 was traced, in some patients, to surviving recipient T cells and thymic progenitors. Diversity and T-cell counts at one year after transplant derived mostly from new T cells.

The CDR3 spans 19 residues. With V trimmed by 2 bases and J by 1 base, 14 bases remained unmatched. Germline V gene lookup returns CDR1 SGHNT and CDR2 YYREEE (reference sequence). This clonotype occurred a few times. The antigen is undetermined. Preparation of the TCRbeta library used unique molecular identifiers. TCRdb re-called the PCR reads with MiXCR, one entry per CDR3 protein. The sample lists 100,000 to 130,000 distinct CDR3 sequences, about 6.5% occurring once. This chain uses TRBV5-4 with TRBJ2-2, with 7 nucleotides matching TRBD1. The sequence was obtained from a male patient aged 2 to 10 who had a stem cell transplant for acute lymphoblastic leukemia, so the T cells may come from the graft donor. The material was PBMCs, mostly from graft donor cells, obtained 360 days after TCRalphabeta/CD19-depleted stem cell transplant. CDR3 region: CASSFRAGGMGRNTGELFF. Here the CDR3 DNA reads TGTGCCAGCAGCTTCAGGGCAGGGGGAATGGGGCGGAACACCGGGGAGCTGTTTTTT. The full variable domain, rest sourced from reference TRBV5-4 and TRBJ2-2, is ETGVTQSPTHLIKTRGQQVTLRCSSQSGHNTVSWYQQALGQGPQFIFQYYREEENGRGNFPPRFSGLQFPNYSSELNVNALELDDSALYLCASSFRAGGMGRNTGELFFGEGSRLTVL.